Described below is a single T cell receptor (beta chain) sequence and its context. Method: immunoSEQ multiplex PCR; TCRdb's copy keeps in-frame clones and lacks some. The sample lists around 26,000 clones, more than 80% seen once, with approximately 2.5% in the top ten. These data come from a study of blood T cell repertoires in COVID-19. Germline lookup yields CDR1 ENHRY and CDR2 SYGVKD. Trimming removed 3 bases at V and 1 base at J, with 9 bases between. The CDR3 length is 15 residues. The specimen was peripheral blood. This sequence originates from a human donor in a cohort sampled during active COVID-19. This chain joins TRBV10-3 and TRBJ2-2; D may be TRBD1 (5 bases). Written as DNA, the CDR3 is TGTGCCATCAGTGACTTCGACAGGAACACCGGGGAGCTGTTTTTT. It translates to CAISDFDRNTGELFF.